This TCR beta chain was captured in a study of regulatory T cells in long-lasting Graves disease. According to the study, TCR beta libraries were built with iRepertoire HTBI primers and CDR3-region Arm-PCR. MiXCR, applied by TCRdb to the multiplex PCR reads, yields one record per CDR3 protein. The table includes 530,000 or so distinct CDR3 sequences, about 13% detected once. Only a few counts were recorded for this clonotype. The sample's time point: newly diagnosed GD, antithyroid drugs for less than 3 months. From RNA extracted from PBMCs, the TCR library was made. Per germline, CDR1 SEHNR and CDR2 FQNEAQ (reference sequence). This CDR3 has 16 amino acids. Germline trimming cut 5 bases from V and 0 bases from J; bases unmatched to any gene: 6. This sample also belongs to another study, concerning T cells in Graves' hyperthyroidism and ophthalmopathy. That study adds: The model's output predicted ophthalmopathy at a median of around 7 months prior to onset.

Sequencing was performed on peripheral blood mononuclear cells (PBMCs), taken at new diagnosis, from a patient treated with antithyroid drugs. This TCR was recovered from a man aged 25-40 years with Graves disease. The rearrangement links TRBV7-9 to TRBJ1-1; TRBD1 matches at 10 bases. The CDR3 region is CASSPGTGVMNTEAFF. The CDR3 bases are TGTGCCAGCAGCCCCGGGACAGGGGTCATGAACACTGAAGCTTTCTTT.